Listed below are T cell receptor beta chains from one sample, sequenced in a study of beta chain features in type 1 diabetes. TCRdb's copy holds only in-frame clones and misses some; the assay was immunoSEQ multiplex PCR. This repertoire shows 150,000 to 190,000 clones, around 10% found once; its top ten account for around 2%. Specimen: central memory CD4+ T cells from blood. The source is a man in his late teens or twenties in good health. CDR3s include the opening cysteine and the closing phenylalanine or tryptophan. A D gene is named only where the DNA matches it firmly. Not all rows give a size; the values are once, few, many and, for expanded clones, a class.

v_call: TRBV7-7
j_call: TRBJ2-5
clone_size: many
d_call: TRBD1
cdr3_nt: TGTGCCAGCAGCTTAGTCAACAGGGGAGAGACCCAGTACTTC
cdr3_aa: CASSLVNRGETQYF

v_call: TRBV5-4
j_call: TRBJ2-3
clone_size: -
d_call: -
cdr3_nt: TGTGCCAGCAGCTCCCCACTAGGTGGTACAGATACGCAGTATTTT
cdr3_aa: CASSSPLGGTDTQYF

v_call: TRBV5-4
j_call: TRBJ2-1
clone_size: -
d_call: TRBD2
cdr3_nt: TGTGCCAGCAGCTTAACGGGGGGGTCGTTTAATGAGCAGTTCTTC
cdr3_aa: CASSLTGGSFNEQFF

v_call: TRBV6-5
j_call: TRBJ2-3
clone_size: many
d_call: -
cdr3_nt: TGTGCCAGCAGCCCCTCGGGGCGCAGGAATACGCAGTATTTT
cdr3_aa: CASSPSGRRNTQYF

v_call: TRBV5-1
j_call: TRBJ2-1
clone_size: many
d_call: -
cdr3_nt: TGCGCCAGCAGCAGGGCAACGATGGGCTCCCCCAATGAGCAGTTCTTC
cdr3_aa: CASSRATMGSPNEQFF

v_call: TRBV5-1
j_call: TRBJ2-1
clone_size: few
d_call: TRBD2
cdr3_nt: TGCGCCAGCAGCTGGCCGGGGGGCAATGAGCAGTTCTTC
cdr3_aa: CASSWPGGNEQFF

v_call: TRBV5-1
j_call: TRBJ2-5
clone_size: -
d_call: -
cdr3_nt: TGCGCCAGCAGCCCCCGGACTACCTGGGAGACCCAGTACTTC
cdr3_aa: CASSPRTTWETQYF

v_call: TRBV6-1
j_call: TRBJ1-4
clone_size: few
d_call: TRBD1
cdr3_nt: TGTGCCAGCAGTTCGGGACAGACTAATGAAAAACTGTTTTTT
cdr3_aa: CASSSGQTNEKLFF

v_call: TRBV30
j_call: TRBJ2-3
clone_size: few
d_call: -
cdr3_nt: TGTGCCTGGAGTTCCTTAATGTTCCAAGGTGATACGCAGTATTTT
cdr3_aa: CAWSSLMFQGDTQYF

v_call: TRBV10-3
j_call: TRBJ2-7
clone_size: few
d_call: -
cdr3_nt: TGTGCCAGCAGCCCGGACAGTTACGAGCAGTACTTC
cdr3_aa: CASSPDSYEQYF

v_call: TRBV7-8
j_call: TRBJ2-4
clone_size: few
d_call: TRBD1
cdr3_nt: TGTGCCAGCAGCGGTAGGACAGGACGCGCCAAAAACATTCAGTACTTC
cdr3_aa: CASSGRTGRAKNIQYF